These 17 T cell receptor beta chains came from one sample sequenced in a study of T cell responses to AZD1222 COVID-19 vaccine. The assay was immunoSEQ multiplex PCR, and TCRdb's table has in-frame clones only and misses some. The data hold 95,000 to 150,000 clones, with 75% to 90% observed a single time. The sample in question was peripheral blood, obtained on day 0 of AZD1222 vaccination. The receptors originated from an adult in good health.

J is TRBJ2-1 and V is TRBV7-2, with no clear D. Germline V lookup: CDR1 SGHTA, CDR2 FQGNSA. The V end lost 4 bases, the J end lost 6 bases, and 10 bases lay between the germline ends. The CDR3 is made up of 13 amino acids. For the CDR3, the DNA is TGTGCCAGCAGCTACTCTCGTTCCAATGAGCAGTTCTTC. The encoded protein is CASSYSRSNEQFF. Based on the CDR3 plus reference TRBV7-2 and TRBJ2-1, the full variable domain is GAGVSQSPSNKVTEKGKDVELRCDPISGHTALYWYRQSLGQGLEFLIYFQGNSAPDKSGLPSDRFSAERTGGSVSTLTIQRTQQEDSAVYLCASSYSRSNEQFFGPGTRLTVL.

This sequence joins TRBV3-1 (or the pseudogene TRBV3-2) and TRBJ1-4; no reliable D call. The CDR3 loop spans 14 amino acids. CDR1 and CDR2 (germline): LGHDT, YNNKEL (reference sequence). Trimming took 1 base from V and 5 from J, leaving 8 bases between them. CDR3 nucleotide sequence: TGTGCCAGCAGCCAAGGTGGAGTCAATGAAAAACTGTTTTTT. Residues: CASSQGGVNEKLFF.

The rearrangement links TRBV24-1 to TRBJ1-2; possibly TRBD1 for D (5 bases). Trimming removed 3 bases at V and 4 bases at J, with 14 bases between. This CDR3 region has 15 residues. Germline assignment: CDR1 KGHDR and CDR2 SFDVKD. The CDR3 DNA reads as TGTGCCACCAGTGATGGAAAAGGGGTTGGCTATGGCTACACCTTC. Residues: CATSDGKGVGYGYTF.

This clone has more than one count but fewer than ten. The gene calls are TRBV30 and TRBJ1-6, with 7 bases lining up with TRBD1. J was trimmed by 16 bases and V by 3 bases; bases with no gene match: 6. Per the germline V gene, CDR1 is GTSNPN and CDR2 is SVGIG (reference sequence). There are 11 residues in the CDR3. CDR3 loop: CAWSPGTVLHF. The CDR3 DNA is TGTGCCTGGAGCCCCGGGACAGTACTCCACTTT.

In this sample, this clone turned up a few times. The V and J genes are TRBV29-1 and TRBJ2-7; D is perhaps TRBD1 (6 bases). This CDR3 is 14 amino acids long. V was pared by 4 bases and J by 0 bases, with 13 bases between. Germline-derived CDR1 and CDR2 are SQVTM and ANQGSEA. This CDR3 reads CSVVVAGASYEQYF. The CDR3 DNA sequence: TGCAGCGTTGTTGTGGCAGGGGCCTCCTACGAGCAGTACTTC.

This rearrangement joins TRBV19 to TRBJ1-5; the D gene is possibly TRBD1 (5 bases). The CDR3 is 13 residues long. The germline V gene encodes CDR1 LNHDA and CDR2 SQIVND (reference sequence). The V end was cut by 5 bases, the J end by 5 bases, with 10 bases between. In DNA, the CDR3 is TGTGCCAGTAGTCCAGGGCCAGATCAGCCCCAGCATTTT. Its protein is CASSPGPDQPQHF.

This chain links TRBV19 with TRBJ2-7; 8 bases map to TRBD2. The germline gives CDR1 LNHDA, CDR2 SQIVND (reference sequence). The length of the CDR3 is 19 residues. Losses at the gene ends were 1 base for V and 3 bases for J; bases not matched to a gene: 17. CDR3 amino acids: CASSIGPRGAGVILYEQYF. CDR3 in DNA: TGTGCCAGTAGTATAGGCCCGCGGGGGGCGGGAGTCATTCTCTACGAGCAGTACTTC. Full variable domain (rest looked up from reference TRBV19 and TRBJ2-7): DGGITQSPKYLFRKEGQNVTLSCEQNLNHDAMYWYRQDPGQGLRLIYYSQIVNDFQKGDIAEGYSVSREKKESFPLTVTSAQKNPTAFYLCASSIGPRGAGVILYEQYFGPGTRLTVT.

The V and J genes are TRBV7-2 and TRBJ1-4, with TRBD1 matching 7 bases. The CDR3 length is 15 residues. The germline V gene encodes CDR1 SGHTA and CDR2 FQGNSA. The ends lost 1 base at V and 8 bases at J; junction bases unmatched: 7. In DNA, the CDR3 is TGTGCCAGCAGCTTAGGTACAGGGGTAGGCGAAAAACTGTTTTTT. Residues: CASSLGTGVGEKLFF. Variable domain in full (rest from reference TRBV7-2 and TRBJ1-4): GAGVSQSPSNKVTEKGKDVELRCDPISGHTALYWYRQSLGQGLEFLIYFQGNSAPDKSGLPSDRFSAERTGGSVSTLTIQRTQQEDSAVYLCASSLGTGVGEKLFFGSGTQLSVL.

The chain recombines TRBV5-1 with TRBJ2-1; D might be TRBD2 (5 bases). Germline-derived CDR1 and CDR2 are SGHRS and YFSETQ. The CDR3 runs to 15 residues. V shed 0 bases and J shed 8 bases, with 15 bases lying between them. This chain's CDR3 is CASSLVFRGRDEQFF. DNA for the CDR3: TGCGCCAGCAGCTTGGTATTTCGGGGTAGGGATGAGCAGTTCTTC.

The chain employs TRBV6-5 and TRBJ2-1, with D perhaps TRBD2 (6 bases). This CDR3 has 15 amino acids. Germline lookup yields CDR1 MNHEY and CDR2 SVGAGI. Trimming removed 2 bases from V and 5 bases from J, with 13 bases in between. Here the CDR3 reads CASSYGSGRHNEQFF. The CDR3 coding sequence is TGTGCCAGCAGTTACGGATCCGGGAGACACAATGAGCAGTTCTTC.

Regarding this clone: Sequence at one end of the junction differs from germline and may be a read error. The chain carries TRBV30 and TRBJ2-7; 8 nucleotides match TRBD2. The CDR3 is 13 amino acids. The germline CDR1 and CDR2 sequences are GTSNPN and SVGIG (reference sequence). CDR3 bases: TGTGCCGGGAGCAGCGGGGGCCCCTACGAGCAGTACTTC. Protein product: CAGSSGGPYEQYF.

In DNA form, the CDR3 reads TGTGCCAGCAGTTGGGCCCTTTCGGACACTGAAGCTTTCTTT. Its protein product is CASSWALSDTEAFF. This rearrangement joins TRBV6-5 to TRBJ1-1; the D is unclear. Germline V gene data show CDR1 as MNHEY and CDR2 as SVGAGI. The CDR3 has 14 amino acids. Deletions cut 4 bases from V and 3 bases from J, with 12 bases between.

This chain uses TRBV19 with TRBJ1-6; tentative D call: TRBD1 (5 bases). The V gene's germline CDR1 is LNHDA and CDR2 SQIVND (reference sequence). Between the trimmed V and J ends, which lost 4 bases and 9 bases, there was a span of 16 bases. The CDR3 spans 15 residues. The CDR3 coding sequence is TGTGCCAGTAGTACTGGGGGTGGAGGCGGTTCACCCCTCCACTTT. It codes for CASSTGGGGGSPLHF.

The CDR3 spells CASSIHSSAETQYF. DNA for the CDR3: TGTGCCAGTAGTATCCACTCTAGCGCCGAGACCCAGTACTTC. The chain has TRBV19 and TRBJ2-5, with D perhaps matching TRBD2 (6 bases). V lost 3 bases, J lost 5 bases, and 13 bases lay in between. Germline values: CDR1 LNHDA, CDR2 SQIVND (reference sequence). The CDR3 loop spans 14 amino acids.

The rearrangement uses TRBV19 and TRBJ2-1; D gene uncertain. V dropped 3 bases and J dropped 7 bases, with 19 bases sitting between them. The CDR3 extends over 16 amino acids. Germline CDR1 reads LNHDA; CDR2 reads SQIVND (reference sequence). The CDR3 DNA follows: TGTGCCAGTAGTATTATGGGCCTGGGCGGATGGAATGAGCAGTTCTTC. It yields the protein CASSIMGLGGWNEQFF.

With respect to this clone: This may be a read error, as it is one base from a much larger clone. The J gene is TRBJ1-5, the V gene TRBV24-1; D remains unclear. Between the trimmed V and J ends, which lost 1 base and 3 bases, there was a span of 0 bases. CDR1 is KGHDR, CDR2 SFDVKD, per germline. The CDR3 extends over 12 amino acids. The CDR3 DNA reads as TGTGCCACCAGTGATTTCAATCAGCCCCAGCATTTT. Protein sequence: CATSDFNQPQHF.

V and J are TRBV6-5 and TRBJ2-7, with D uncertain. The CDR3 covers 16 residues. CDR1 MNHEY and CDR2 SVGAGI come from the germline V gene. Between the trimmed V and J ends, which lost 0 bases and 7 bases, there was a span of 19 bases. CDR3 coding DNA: TGTGCCAGCAGTTACTCGATCCGGCCGGGCCGTGGGGAGCAGTACTTC. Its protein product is CASSYSIRPGRGEQYF.